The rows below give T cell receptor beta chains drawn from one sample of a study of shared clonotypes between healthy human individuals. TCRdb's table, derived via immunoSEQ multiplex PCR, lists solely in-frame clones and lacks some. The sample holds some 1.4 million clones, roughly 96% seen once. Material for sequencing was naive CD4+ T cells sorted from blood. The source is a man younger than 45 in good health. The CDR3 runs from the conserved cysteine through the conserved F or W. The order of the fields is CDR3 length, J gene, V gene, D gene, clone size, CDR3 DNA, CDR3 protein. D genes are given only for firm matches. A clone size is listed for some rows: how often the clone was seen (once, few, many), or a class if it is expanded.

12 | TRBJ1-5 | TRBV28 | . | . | TGTGCCAGCTCCAGCGGTATTCAGCCCCAGCATTTT | CASSSGIQPQHF
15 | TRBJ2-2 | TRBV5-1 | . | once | TGCGCCAGCAGCTTGGTCGCGGGTAACACCGGGGAGCTGTTTTTT | CASSLVAGNTGELFF
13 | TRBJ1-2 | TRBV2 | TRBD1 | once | TGTGCCAGCACCACAGGGGGGGCATATGGCTACACCTTC | CASTTGGAYGYTF
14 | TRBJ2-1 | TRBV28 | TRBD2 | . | TGTGCCAGCTTAAGCGGGAGGGCCATTGTTGGGCAGTTCTTC | CASLSGRAIVGQFF
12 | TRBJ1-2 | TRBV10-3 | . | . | TGTGCCATCAGTGAACCAGGCTATGGCTACACCTTC | CAISEPGYGYTF
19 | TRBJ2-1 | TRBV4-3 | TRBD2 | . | TGCGCCAGCAGCCAAGGGAAAATGAGCGGGAGGGCCCGGTTGAATGAGCAGTTCTTC | CASSQGKMSGRARLNEQFF
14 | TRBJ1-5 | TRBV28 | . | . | TGTGCCAGCATCCGACATTATAGCAATCAGCCCCAGCATTTT | CASIRHYSNQPQHF
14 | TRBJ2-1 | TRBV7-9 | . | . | TGTGCCAGCGACTGGGCGTTACGGGACAATGAGCAGTTCTTC | CASDWALRDNEQFF
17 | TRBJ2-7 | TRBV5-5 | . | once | TGTGCCAGCAGCCCGACCTCATCACTAGGGCATCTATACCAGCAGTACTTC | CASSPTSSLGHLYQQYF
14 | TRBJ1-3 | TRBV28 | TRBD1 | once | TGTGCCAGCAGACCGGGACAGTCCGGAAACACCATATATTTT | CASRPGQSGNTIYF
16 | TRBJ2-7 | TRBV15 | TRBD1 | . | TGTGCCACCAGCAGAACGGACAGGGTAATTTCCGACGAGCAGTACTTC | CATSRTDRVISDEQYF
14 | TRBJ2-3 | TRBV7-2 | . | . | TGTGCCAGCAGTCCAACAGGGTGGACAGATACGCAGTATTTT | CASSPTGWTDTQYF
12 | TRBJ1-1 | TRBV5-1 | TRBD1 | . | TGCGCCAGCAGCCCGGGGACAGGCTCGGCTTTCTTT | CASSPGTGSAFF
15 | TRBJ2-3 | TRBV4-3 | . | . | TGCGCCAGCAGCCAAGGTCCGGGACTTCCAGATACGCAGTATTTT | CASSQGPGLPDTQYF
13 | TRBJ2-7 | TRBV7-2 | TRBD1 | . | TGTGCCAGCAGCACCGGGACAGAGTTCGAGCAGTACTTC | CASSTGTEFEQYF
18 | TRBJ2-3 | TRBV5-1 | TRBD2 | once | TGCGCCAGCAGCTTGGCGGCGGGCGGGAGGCTTAGCACAGATACGCAGTATTTT | CASSLAAGGRLSTDTQYF
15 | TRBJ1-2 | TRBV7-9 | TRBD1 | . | TGTGCCAGCAGCTTACAAATCAAGACAGGGGACGGCTACACCTTC | CASSLQIKTGDGYTF
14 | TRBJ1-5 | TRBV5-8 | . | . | TGTGCCAGCAGCCCCGGGACATTCAATCAGCCCCAGCATTTT | CASSPGTFNQPQHF
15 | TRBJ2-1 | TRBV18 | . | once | TGTGCCAGCTCACCCGGGACCGTGTCCTACAATGAGCAGTTCTTC | CASSPGTVSYNEQFF
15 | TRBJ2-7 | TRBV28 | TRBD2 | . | TGTGCCAGCAGTGCCAGCGGGAGGGTGGACTACGAGCAGTACTTC | CASSASGRVDYEQYF